These 28 T cell receptor beta chains were all obtained from the same sample, sequenced in a study of T cell changes during pregnancy in multiple sclerosis. The protocol was immunoSEQ multiplex PCR, while the TCRdb copy is restricted to in-frame clones and leaves out a portion. Of about 100,000 clones listed, 91% were seen once; the top ten hold 2.5% to 3.5%. Sequences were derived from peripheral blood, sampled in the second trimester of pregnancy. These receptors were collected from a female donor with multiple sclerosis, enrolled in a pregnancy study.

The chain is built from TRBV11-2 and TRBJ2-7; 11 bases agree with TRBD1. The V gene's germline CDR1 is SGHAT and CDR2 FQNNGV. Trimming cost V 5 bases and J 3 bases; bases outside gene matches: 6. The CDR3 extends over 15 amino acids. The CDR3 DNA sequence: TGTGCCAGCAGCGCCGGGACAGGGGGATACTACGAGCAGTACTTC. Its protein product is CASSAGTGGYYEQYF.

V usage is TRBV2 and J usage is TRBJ2-7; 11 positions agree with TRBD2. The CDR3 length is 14 residues. V dropped 7 bases and J dropped 2; count of bases not matched to a gene: 4. Germline V lookup: CDR1 SNHLY, CDR2 FYNNEI. The CDR3 nucleotides are TGTGCCAGCACTTCGACTAGCGGGACCTACGAGCAGTACTTC. It encodes CASTSTSGTYEQYF.

The V and J genes are TRBV28 and TRBJ2-7; tentatively, D is TRBD2 (5 bases). Between the trimmed V and J ends, which lost 2 bases and 7 bases, there was a span of 27 bases. This CDR3 has 18 amino acids. Per germline, CDR1 MDHEN and CDR2 SYDVKM. Here the CDR3 reads CASSLPYTRPWEPGEQYF. The CDR3 DNA reads TGTGCCAGCAGTTTACCCTACACTCGGCCTTGGGAACCGGGAGAGCAGTACTTC.

In the case of this clone: The sample holds other DNA sequences that translate to the same CDR3. This sequence joins TRBV11-3 and TRBJ1-3; no firm D call. Germline-derived CDR1 and CDR2 are SGHNT and YENEEA. The CDR3 is made up of 13 amino acids. The V end lost 1 base, the J end lost 4 bases, and 5 bases lay between the germline ends. CDR3 loop: CASSLGGGNTIYF. As DNA, the CDR3 is TGTGCCAGCAGCTTAGGAGGAGGAAACACCATATATTTT.

This chain joins TRBV19 and TRBJ2-7, with a tentative D call TRBD2 (6 bases). The V end lost 5 bases, the J end lost 7 bases, and 15 bases lay between the germline ends. Germline V CDR1 and CDR2: LNHDA, SQIVND (reference sequence). This CDR3 spans 13 amino acids. CDR3 region: CASSPLEGGEQYF. The DNA for the CDR3 is TGTGCCAGTAGTCCCCTAGAGGGAGGAGAGCAGTACTTC.

The rearrangement uses TRBV11-2 and TRBJ2-4; 13 bases line up with TRBD2. Germline CDR1 reads SGHAT; CDR2 reads FQNNGV. This CDR3 has 19 residues. J lost 0 bases, V lost 5 bases, and 10 bases had no gene match. The CDR3 region has the DNA TGTGCCAGCAGCATGGGACTAGCGGGATCCCTCCTAGCCAAAAACATTCAGTACTTC. Residues: CASSMGLAGSLLAKNIQYF.

The rearrangement links TRBV6-5 to TRBJ1-5; TRBD1 might be the D (6 bases). This CDR3 region has 14 residues. Germline V CDR1 and CDR2: MNHEY, SVGAGI. V lost 10 bases to trimming and J lost 2 bases, with 15 bases between them. The CDR3 reads CATRGGGGNQPQHF. DNA of the CDR3: TGTGCCACCAGGGGAGGTGGGGGCAATCAGCCCCAGCATTTT.

The chain couples TRBV30 to TRBJ2-4; tentative D call: TRBD2 (5 bases). The ends were cut back, 1 base at V and 8 bases at J, with 12 bases in the middle. CDR1 is GTSNPN and CDR2 is SVGIG in the germline V gene (reference sequence). This CDR3 is built from 13 residues. As DNA, the CDR3 is TGTGCCTGGAGTGGGGCCCTGGAGGACATTCAGTACTTC. Protein: CAWSGALEDIQYF.

Comment on this clone: A junction end diverges from the germline sequence, so it may reflect a read error. V gene TRBV7-7 combines with J gene TRBJ2-5; TRBD1 matches at 8 bases. Looked up from germline, CDR1 is SSHAT and CDR2 is FNYEAQ (reference sequence). The CDR3 spans 14 residues. In DNA form, the CDR3 reads TGTGCTAGCAGCTCAAACGACAGGGGAGAGACCCAGTACTTC. Translated: CASSSNDRGETQYF. Full variable domain (outside the CDR3, taken from reference TRBV7-7 and TRBJ2-5): GAGVSQSPRYKVTKRGQDVTLRCDPISSHATLYWYQQALGQGPEFLTYFNYEAQPDKSGLPSDRFSAERPEGSISTLTIQRTEQRDSAMYRCASSSNDRGETQYFGPGTRLLVL.

The chain recombines TRBV21-1 with TRBJ2-1; the table names TRBD1, a call not compared with the DNA. TRBV21-1 represents a pseudogene. The CDR3 contains 16 residues. The CDR3 region is CASSNPGTQSGNEQFF. In nucleotides, the CDR3 is TGTGCCAGCAGCAATCCCGGGACACAGTCGGGGAATGAGCAGTTCTTC.

The chain uses TRBV28 and TRBJ2-2, with 10 bases fitting TRBD2. V dropped 5 bases and J dropped 7; count of bases not matched to a gene: 4. This CDR3 region has 14 residues. Per germline, CDR1 MDHEN and CDR2 SYDVKM. The chain's CDR3 is CASSPRTSGGELFF. For the CDR3, the DNA is TGTGCCAGCAGTCCCCGGACTAGCGGCGGGGAGCTGTTTTTT.

The rearrangement joins TRBV18 to TRBJ2-7; 8 bases are shared with TRBD2. CDR3 size: 13 residues. J gave up 3 bases and V 7 bases, and 5 bases lay outside the gene matches. The germline CDR1 and CDR2 sequences are KGHSH and LQKENI. CDR3 nucleotides: TGTGCCAGCTGTAGCGGGGAGAACTACGAGCAGTACTTC. As protein: CASCSGENYEQYF.

J is TRBJ2-7 and V is TRBV7-9; TRBD2 aligns across 7 bases. The CDR3 totals 14 residues. J was trimmed by 3 bases and V by 5 bases; bases with no gene match: 7. The V gene's germline CDR1 is SEHNR and CDR2 FQNEAQ (reference sequence). CDR3 bases: TGTGCCAGCAGCCCGGGGGGTTTGGGCTACGAGCAGTACTTC. Translating gives CASSPGGLGYEQYF.

This sequence joins TRBV7-8 and TRBJ2-7; TRBD2 might be the D (7 bases). The length of the CDR3 is 19 residues. Between the trimmed V and J ends, which lost 4 bases and 7 bases, there was a span of 32 bases. Germline V gives CDR1 SGHVS, CDR2 FQNEAQ. The CDR3 region is CASSSRFGGGGSLAREQYF. The CDR3 nucleotides read TGTGCCAGCAGCTCCCGATTTGGGGGGGGCGGGAGTCTTGCAAGGGAGCAGTACTTC.

CDR3 DNA: TGTGCCAGCTCATCGACAGGGGGCTTCGTCGAGCAGTACTTC. It codes for CASSSTGGFVEQYF. V gene TRBV18 combines with J gene TRBJ2-7; 10 nucleotides match TRBD1. Trimming at V came to 5 bases and at J to 6 bases, leaving 7 bases not matched to a gene. The CDR3 spans 14 residues. Germline V gene data show CDR1 as KGHSH and CDR2 as LQKENI.

The J gene is TRBJ1-1, the V gene TRBV7-9, with D tentatively TRBD1 (5 bases). The CDR3 contains 14 residues. V lost 3 bases and J 2 bases, leaving 10 bases between the germline ends. The V gene's germline CDR1 is SEHNR and CDR2 FQNEAQ (reference sequence). The CDR3 region has the DNA TGTGCCAGCAGCTTGGAGACAGCTAACACTGAAGCTTTCTTT. Residues: CASSLETANTEAFF.

V gene TRBV9 combines with J gene TRBJ1-1; maybe TRBD1 (5 bases). CDR1 and CDR2 (germline): SGDLS, YYNGEE. The CDR3 covers 16 residues. Trimming cost V 0 bases and J 6 bases, with 18 bases left between them. CDR3 in amino acids: CASSVVTARAGAEAFF. The CDR3, as DNA: TGTGCCAGCAGCGTAGTAACCGCCAGGGCCGGCGCTGAAGCTTTCTTT.

The rearrangement joins TRBV29-1 to TRBJ2-2; D is perhaps TRBD2 (5 bases). Trimming removed 5 bases from V and 8 bases from J, with 15 bases in between. The CDR3 consists of 13 residues. Germline lookup yields CDR1 SQVTM and CDR2 ANQGSEA. The CDR3 is CSVRTVLGGELFF. As DNA, the CDR3 is TGCAGCGTTCGGACTGTCTTGGGAGGGGAGCTGTTTTTT.

The chain links TRBV28 to TRBJ2-2; 9 positions match TRBD2. Per germline, CDR1 MDHEN and CDR2 SYDVKM. This CDR3 has 14 residues. V was pared by 6 bases and J by 1 base, with 0 bases of the junction left unmatched. For the CDR3, the DNA is TGTGCCAGCAGACTAGCGGGGAACACCGGGGAGCTGTTTTTT. Translating it yields CASRLAGNTGELFF.

This clone was counted once. The chain links TRBV21-1 to TRBJ2-1; the DNA was not used to check the table's D call, TRBD2. TRBV21-1 is marked as a pseudogene. The CDR3 runs 19 residues. The CDR3 nucleotides are TGTGCCAGCAGCAAAAATCTGACGGGACTAGCGGGTGCCTACAATGAGCAGTTCTTC. It codes for CASSKNLTGLAGAYNEQFF.

The chain links TRBV11-2 to TRBJ2-7, with D perhaps matching TRBD2 (5 bases). The CDR3 runs to 10 residues. V was clipped by 5 bases and J by 6 bases, with 5 bases between them. The germline V gene encodes CDR1 SGHAT and CDR2 FQNNGV. The CDR3 DNA sequence: TGTGCCAGCAGCCGGGGCGAGCAGTACTTC. This codes for CASSRGEQYF. The whole variable domain, remainder taken from reference TRBV11-2 and TRBJ2-7, is EAGVAQSPRYKIIEKRQSVAFWCNPISGHATLYWYQQILGQGPKLLIQFQNNGVVDDSQLPKDRFSAERLKGVDSTLKIQPAKLEDSAVYLCASSRGEQYFGPGTRLTVT.

The rearrangement uses TRBV29-1 and TRBJ2-6; no clear D. V lost 7 bases and J lost 0, with 7 bases in between. The length of the CDR3 is 13 residues. Germline CDR1 and CDR2: SQVTM and ANQGSEA. The CDR3 region has the DNA TGCAGCGCCCGCAGCTCTGGGGCCAACGTCCTGACTTTC. This codes for CSARSSGANVLTF. Looking up the rest from reference TRBV29-1 and TRBJ2-6 gives the full variable domain: SAVISQKPSRDICQRGTSLTIQCQVDSQVTMMFWYRQQPGQSLTLIATANQGSEATYESGFVIDKFPISRPNLTFSTLTVSNMSPEDSSIYLCSARSSGANVLTFGAGSRLTVL.

The chain recombines TRBV2 with TRBJ1-5, with TRBD1 identical over 8 bases. CDR3 length: 15 residues. Germline V CDR1 and CDR2: SNHLY, FYNNEI. The V and J ends lost 7 bases and 0 bases, in that order; junction bases with no gene match: 5. The DNA for the CDR3 is TGTGCCAGCACCACGACAGGGGATAGCAATCAGCCCCAGCATTTT. Its translation is CASTTTGDSNQPQHF.

The V call is TRBV30, the J call TRBJ2-1; 13 bases fit TRBD2. Trimming cost V 8 bases and J 10 bases; bases outside gene matches: 8. Germline CDR1 and CDR2: GTSNPN and SVGIG (reference sequence). The CDR3 extends over 13 amino acids. The CDR3 DNA reads as TGTGCCGGGGGACTAGCGGGGCCCCGGGAGCAGTTCTTC. Its translation is CAGGLAGPREQFF. Full variable domain (missing parts from reference TRBV30 and TRBJ2-1): SQTIHQWPATLVQPVGSPLSLECTVEGTSNPNLYWYRQAAGRGLQLLFYSVGIGQISSEVPQNLSASRPQDRQFILSSKKLLLSDSGFYLCAGGLAGPREQFFGPGTRLTVL.

V is TRBV30 and J is TRBJ2-7, with D possibly matching TRBD1 (5 bases). The CDR3 contains 12 residues. Germline V gene sequence: CDR1 GTSNPN, CDR2 SVGIG (reference sequence). Trimming removed 4 bases at V and 4 bases at J, with 11 bases between. CDR3 in amino acids: CAWKDTGYEQYF. Here the CDR3 DNA reads TGTGCCTGGAAGGACACGGGTTACGAGCAGTACTTC.

V usage is TRBV5-8 and J usage is TRBJ2-7, with D perhaps matching TRBD1 (7 bases). The length of the CDR3 is 13 residues. With 4 bases removed from V and 4 bases from J, the gap between germline ends came to 12 bases. Germline CDR1 and CDR2: SGHTS and YDEGEE. The CDR3 region is CASSRGTAYEQYF. The CDR3 DNA is TGTGCCAGCAGCCGGGGGACAGCGTACGAGCAGTACTTC.

The chain joins TRBV28 to TRBJ2-7, with D hard to call. This CDR3 contains 11 residues. Trimming left V 6 bases short and J 7 bases short, with 10 bases between. Germline lookup yields CDR1 MDHEN and CDR2 SYDVKM. Written as DNA, the CDR3 is TGTGCCAGCAGGCATAAACGGGAGCAGTACTTC. Protein: CASRHKREQYF.

Written as DNA, the CDR3 is TGTGCCAGCAGTTTATCGACAGGGAACTACGAGCAGTACTTC. Residues: CASSLSTGNYEQYF. This chain uses TRBV27 with TRBJ2-7; TRBD1 matches at 7 bases. The CDR3 has 14 amino acids. Unmatched junction bases numbered 2, after V lost 0 bases and J lost 3 bases. The germline V gene encodes CDR1 MNHEY and CDR2 SMNVEV (reference sequence).